This T cell receptor (beta chain) was recorded in a study of blood T cell repertoires in COVID-19 (dated by TCRdb to about 2020). About the investigation overall: Samples from collaborators originated in the United States, Italy and Spain and spanned both the acute and convalescent phases of COVID-19. The prospective study material was composed of cDNA or gDNA derived from T cells, B-cell-depleted T cells, or PBMCs. Where available, HLA class I and class II types were taken from metadata supplied by the sample provider and were not determined by assay-based typing. Deeply sampled blood TCRbeta repertoires from subjects exposed to, actively infected with, or recovered from COVID-19 were included in the dataset. The repertoires were released in a freely available public database meant as a resource for research on the immune response to SARS-CoV-2. Samples were obtained from the ongoing ImmuneRACE study (first 160 participants) and from approximately 1,200 subjects provided by 6 global collaborators. A de-identified subject ID, COVID-19 status, age in years and sex were almost always included in the sample metadata. Study-level results and caveats: How much clinical and demographic metadata was included differed by source and by participant, and the metadata was provided uncurated.

TCRbeta CDR3 regions were amplified from genomic DNA using the immunoSEQ Assay, a bias-controlled multiplex PCR. Per the original workflow: The number of nucleated cells in each sample was estimated from the amplification of reference gene primers within the assay. To quantify the absolute abundance of each unique TCRbeta CDR3 rearrangement, sequence reads were collapsed and filtered. For each sample, productive Simpson clonality was calculated as the square root of Simpson's diversity index across productive rearrangements. The table was pulled from immuneACCESS by TCRdb, which kept in-frame rearrangements only. Such tables lose some clones; where checked, under half of the loss comes from unresolved V genes, and the rest has no known cause. V and J calls and clone size are those listed in that table; D and trimming were worked out from the DNA. This sample holds tens of thousands of clones; almost 85% were observed only once. The top ten clones comprise less than 25% of the sample.

The collaborating institutions used their own protocols to collect whole blood in K2EDTA tubes. For TCRbeta analysis, collaborators shipped samples in one of three forms: frozen whole blood, isolated PBMCs, or DNA extracted from either of those sample types. The V end loses 5 bases and the J end loses 6 bases, and a stretch of 7 bases separates them. Measured from the cysteine to the phenylalanine, the CDR3 is 11 residues long. Just CDR3 DNA is preserved here, 33 bases in frame from base 1. The germline V gene provides CDR1 MDHEN and CDR2 SYDVKM. This clone was observed a few times. Its binding antigen is unknown. No much larger clone exists at a distance of one base, and base qualities are not known.

Recombination connected TRBV28 to TRBJ1-1, with no D gene named confidently. The source of this sequence is a human donor in a cohort sampled during active COVID-19. Material for sequencing was peripheral blood. The CDR3 sequence is CASSARSEAFF. The nucleotide sequence reads TGTGCCAGCAGTGCCAGGTCTGAAGCTTTCTTT.